Reported below is one TCR beta chain. What it binds is unknown. Clones were read by immunoSEQ multiplex PCR, and TCRdb kept only the in-frame ones, dropping some. The sample includes around 30,000 clones, approximately 90% of them seen just once. The data were taken from a study of a mutant IDH1 vaccine in newly diagnosed glioma. Noted time point: week 47, end of study. Each dose delivered 300 ug of mutant IDH1 20-mer peptide subcutaneously with imiquimod. The CDR3 sequence is 15 residues long. V lost 5 bases and J lost 4; bases outside the gene matches: 7. Germline V gene data show CDR1 as LGHNA and CDR2 as YNFKEQ.

This material consisted of PBMCs, taken from a glioma patient whose treatment included an IDH1 peptide vaccine. The receptor was isolated from a man in his forties with glioma. The chain combines TRBV4-2 with TRBJ2-2, with TRBD1 matching over 7 bases. CDR3 in amino acids: CASSTDRAGTGELFF. DNA of the CDR3: TGTGCCAGCAGCACAGACAGGGCTGGCACCGGGGAGCTGTTTTTT.